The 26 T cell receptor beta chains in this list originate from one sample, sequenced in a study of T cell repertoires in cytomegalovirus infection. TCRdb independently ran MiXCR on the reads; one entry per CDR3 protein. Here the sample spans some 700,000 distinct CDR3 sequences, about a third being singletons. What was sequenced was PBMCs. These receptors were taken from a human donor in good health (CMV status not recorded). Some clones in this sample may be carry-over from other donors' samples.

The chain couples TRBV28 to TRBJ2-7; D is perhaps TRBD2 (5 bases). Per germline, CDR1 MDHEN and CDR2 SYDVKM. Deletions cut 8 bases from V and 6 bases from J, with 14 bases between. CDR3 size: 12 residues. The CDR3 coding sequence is TGTGCCAGCCGTCGGGGAGTGTCCGAGCAGTACTTC. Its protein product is CASRRGVSEQYF.

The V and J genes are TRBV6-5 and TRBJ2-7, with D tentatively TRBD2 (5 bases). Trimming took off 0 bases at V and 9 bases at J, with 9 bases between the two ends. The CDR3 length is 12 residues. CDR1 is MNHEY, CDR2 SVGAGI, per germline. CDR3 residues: CASSYSGERQYF. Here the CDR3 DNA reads TGTGCCAGCAGTTACTCCGGGGAGAGGCAGTACTTC.

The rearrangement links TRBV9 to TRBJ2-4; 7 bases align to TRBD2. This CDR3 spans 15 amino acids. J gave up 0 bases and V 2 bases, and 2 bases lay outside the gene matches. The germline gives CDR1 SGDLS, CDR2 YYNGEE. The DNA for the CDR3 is TGTGCCAGCAGCGTGAGCGGGAAAGCCAAAAACATTCAGTACTTC. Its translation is CASSVSGKAKNIQYF.

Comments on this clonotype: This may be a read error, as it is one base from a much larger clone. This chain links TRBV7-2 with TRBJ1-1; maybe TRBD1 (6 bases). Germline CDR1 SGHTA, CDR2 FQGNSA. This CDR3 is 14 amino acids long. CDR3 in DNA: TGTGCCAGCAGCTTAATCGGCAGGGACACTGAAGCTTTATTT. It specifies CASSLIGRDTEALF.

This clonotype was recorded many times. CDR3 loop: CASSVDQRGYTGELFF. DNA of the CDR3: TGTGCCAGCAGCGTAGACCAGCGGGGATACACCGGGGAGCTGTTTTTT. The rearrangement uses TRBV9 and TRBJ2-2, with 7 nucleotides matching TRBD2. The germline V gene encodes CDR1 SGDLS and CDR2 YYNGEE. The length of the CDR3 is 16 residues. Germline trimming cut 0 bases from V and 3 bases from J; bases unmatched to any gene: 5.

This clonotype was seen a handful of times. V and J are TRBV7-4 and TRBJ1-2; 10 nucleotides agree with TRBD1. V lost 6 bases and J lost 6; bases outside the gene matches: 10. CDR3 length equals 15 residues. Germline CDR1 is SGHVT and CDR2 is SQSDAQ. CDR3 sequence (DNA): TGTGCCAGCAGACTCGGGACAGGGGAGGCTAATGGCTACACCTTC. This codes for CASRLGTGEANGYTF.

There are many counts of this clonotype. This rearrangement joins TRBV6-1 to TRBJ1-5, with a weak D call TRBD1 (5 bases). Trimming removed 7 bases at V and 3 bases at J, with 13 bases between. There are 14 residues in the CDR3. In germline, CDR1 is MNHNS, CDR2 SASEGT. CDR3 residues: CASMTDSANQPQHF. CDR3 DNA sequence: TGTGCCAGCATGACAGACAGCGCCAATCAGCCCCAGCATTTT.

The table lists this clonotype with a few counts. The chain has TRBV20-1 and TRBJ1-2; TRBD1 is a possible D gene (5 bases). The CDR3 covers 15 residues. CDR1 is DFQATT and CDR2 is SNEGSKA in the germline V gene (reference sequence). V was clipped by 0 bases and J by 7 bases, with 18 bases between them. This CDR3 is CSARDSRALRGGYTF. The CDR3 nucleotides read TGCAGTGCTAGAGATAGCAGGGCCCTACGGGGTGGCTACACCTTC.

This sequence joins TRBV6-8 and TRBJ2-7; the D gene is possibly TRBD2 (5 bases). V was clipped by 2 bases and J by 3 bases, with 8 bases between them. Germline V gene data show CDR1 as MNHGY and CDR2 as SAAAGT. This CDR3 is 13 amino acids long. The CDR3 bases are TGTGCCAGCAGTTACGGAGGATACTACGAGCAGTACTTC. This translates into CASSYGGYYEQYF.

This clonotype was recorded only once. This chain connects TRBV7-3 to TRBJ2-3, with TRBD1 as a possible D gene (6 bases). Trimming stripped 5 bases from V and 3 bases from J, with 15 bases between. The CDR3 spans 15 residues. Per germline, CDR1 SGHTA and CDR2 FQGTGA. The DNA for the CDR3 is TGTGCCAGCAGCATCGACCCACAGGGTACAGATACGCAGTATTTT. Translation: CASSIDPQGTDTQYF.

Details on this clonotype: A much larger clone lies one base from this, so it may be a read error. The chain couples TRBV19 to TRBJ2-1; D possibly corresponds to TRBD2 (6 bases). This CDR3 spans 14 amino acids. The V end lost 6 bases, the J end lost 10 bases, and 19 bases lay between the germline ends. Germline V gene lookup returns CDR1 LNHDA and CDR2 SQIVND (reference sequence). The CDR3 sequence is CASSQTRRIQEQFF. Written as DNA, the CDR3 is TGTGCCAGTAGCCAGACTAGGAGAATCCAGGAGCAGTTCTTC.

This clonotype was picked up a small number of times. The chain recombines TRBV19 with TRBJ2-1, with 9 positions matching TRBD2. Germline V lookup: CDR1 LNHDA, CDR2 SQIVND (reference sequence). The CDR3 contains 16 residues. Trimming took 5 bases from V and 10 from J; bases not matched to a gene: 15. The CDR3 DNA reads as TGTGCCAGTAGTTCCAGGATAGCGGGGGATGTGGGGGAGCAGTTCTTC. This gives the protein CASSSRIAGDVGEQFF.

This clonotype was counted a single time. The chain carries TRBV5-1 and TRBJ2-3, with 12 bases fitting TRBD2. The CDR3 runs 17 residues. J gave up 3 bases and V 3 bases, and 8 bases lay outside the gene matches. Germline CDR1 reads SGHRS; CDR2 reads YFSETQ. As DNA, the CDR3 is TGCGCCAGCAGCTCCCGACTAGCGGGGGTCACAACAGATACGCAGTATTTT. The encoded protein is CASSSRLAGVTTDTQYF.

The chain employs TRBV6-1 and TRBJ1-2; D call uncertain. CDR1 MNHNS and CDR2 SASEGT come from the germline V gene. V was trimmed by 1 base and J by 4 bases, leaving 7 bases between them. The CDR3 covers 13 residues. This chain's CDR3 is CASSEDGSYGYTF. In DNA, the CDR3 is TGTGCCAGCAGTGAAGACGGGAGCTATGGCTACACCTTC.

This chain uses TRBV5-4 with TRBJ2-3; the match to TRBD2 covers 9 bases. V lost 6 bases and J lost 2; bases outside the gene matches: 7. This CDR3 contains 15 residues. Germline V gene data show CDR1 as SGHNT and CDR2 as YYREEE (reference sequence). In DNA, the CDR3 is TGTGCCAGCACCTATAGCGGGGGAGACACAGATACGCAGTATTTT. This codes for CASTYSGGDTDTQYF. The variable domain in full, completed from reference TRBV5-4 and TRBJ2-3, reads ETGVTQSPTHLIKTRGQQVTLRCSSQSGHNTVSWYQQALGQGPQFIFQYYREEENGRGNFPPRFSGLQFPNYSSELNVNALELDDSALYLCASTYSGGDTDTQYFGPGTRLTVL.

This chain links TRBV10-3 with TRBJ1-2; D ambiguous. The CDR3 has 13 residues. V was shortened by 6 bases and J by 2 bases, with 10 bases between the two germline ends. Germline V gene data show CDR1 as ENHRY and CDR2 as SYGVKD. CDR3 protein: CAISLEENYGYTF. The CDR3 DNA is TGTGCCATCAGCCTCGAGGAGAACTATGGCTACACCTTC.

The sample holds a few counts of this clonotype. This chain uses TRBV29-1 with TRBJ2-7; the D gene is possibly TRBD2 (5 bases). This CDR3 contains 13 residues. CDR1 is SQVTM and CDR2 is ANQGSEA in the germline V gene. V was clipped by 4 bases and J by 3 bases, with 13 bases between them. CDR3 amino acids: CSVARDTSYEQYF. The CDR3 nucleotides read TGCAGCGTTGCCCGGGATACCAGCTACGAGCAGTACTTC.

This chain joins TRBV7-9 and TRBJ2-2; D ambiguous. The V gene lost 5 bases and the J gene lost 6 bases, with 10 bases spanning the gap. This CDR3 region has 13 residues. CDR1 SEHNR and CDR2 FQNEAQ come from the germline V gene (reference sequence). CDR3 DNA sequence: TGTGCCAGCAGCCAGCGATCGGCCGGGGAGCTGTTTTTT. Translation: CASSQRSAGELFF.

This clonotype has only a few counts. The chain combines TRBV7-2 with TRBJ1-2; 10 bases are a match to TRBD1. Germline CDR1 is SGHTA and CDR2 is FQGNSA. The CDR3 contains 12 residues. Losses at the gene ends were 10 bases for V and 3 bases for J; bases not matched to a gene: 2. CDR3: CATGQGDYGYTF. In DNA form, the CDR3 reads TGTGCCACCGGACAGGGGGACTATGGCTACACCTTC.

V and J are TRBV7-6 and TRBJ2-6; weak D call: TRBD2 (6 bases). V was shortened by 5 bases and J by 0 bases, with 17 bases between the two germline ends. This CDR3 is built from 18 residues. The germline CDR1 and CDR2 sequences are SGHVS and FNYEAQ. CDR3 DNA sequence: TGTGCCAGCAGCACCCGGGACTTTCCCAGCTCTGGGGCCAACGTCCTGACTTTC. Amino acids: CASSTRDFPSSGANVLTF.

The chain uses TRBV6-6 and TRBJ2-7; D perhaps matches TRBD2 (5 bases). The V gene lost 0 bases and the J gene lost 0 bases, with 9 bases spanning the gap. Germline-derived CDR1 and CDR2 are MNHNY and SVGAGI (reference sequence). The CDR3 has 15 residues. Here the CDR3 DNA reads TGTGCCAGCAGTTACTCGGACTGGAACTCCTACGAGCAGTACTTC. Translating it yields CASSYSDWNSYEQYF.

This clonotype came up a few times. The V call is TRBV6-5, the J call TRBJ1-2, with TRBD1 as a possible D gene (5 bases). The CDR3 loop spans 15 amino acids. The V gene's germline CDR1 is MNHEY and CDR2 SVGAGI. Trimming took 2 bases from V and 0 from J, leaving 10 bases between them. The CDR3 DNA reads TGTGCCAGCAGTTACGCAGGGACGACTAACTATGGCTACACCTTC. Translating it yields CASSYAGTTNYGYTF.

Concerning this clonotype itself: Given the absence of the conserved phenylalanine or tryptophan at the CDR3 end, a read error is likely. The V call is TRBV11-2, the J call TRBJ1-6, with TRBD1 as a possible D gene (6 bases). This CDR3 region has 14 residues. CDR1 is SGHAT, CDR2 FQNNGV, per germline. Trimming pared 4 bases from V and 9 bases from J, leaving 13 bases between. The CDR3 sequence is CASSSTGFSSPLHV. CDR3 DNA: TGTGCCAGCAGCTCCACAGGGTTTAGTTCACCCCTCCACGTT.

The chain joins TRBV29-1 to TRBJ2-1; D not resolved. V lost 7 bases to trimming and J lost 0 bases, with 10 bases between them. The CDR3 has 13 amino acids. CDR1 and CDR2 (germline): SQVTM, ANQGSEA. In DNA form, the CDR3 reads TGCAGCGCGAACCGGTTCTCCTACAATGAGCAGTTCTTC. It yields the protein CSANRFSYNEQFF.

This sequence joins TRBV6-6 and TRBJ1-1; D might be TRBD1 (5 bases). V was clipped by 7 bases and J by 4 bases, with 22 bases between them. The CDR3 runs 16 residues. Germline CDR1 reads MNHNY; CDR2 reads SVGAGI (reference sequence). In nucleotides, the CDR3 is TGTGCCAGCACGGGGCGGGGTTCGGGTATCGGCACTGAAGCTTTCTTT. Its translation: CASTGRGSGIGTEAFF.

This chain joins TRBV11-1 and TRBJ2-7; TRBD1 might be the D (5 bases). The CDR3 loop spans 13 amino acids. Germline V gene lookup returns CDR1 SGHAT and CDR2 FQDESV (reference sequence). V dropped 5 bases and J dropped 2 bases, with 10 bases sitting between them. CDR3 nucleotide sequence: TGTGCCAGCAGCCCAGGGATGACCTACGAGCAGTACTTC. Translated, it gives CASSPGMTYEQYF.